This note documents a single T cell receptor (beta chain) sequence. Its antigen has not been determined. No base qualities exist here, and no much larger clone lies one base off it. This specimen comes from a study of graft-versus-host responses after intestinal transplantation (dated by TCRdb to the early 2020s). Background on the whole study: The transplants that recipients got were multivisceral, liver-intestinal, or isolated intestinal. Every recipient was given anti-thymocyte globulin induction, followed by roughly 3 years of maintenance tacrolimus and steroids. Bulk TCR-beta CDR3 sequencing was used to track graft-versus-host and host-versus-graft alloreactive T cell clones in the graft, circulation and bone marrow after intestinal transplantation. Alloreactive clones were identified by sequencing pre-transplant mixed lymphocyte reaction products and comparing these products with unstimulated pre-transplant donor and recipient T cells. The cohort enrolled about two dozen intestinal transplant recipients, one of whom was a retransplant, and a few patients without pretransplant specimens were excluded. A peak of at least 4% donor T cells among recipient peripheral blood mononuclear cells was the definition used for donor T cell macrochimerism. Rather than going through the commercial service, samples from a few later patients were sequenced in-house on an Illumina MiSeq and processed with MiXCR. The full study reports these points: GvH clones turned up in recipient bone marrow, with some appearing earlier in ileal mucosa or blood, a pattern consistent with an intestinal mucosal origin. The conclusions were limited by the relatively low number and heterogeneity of the intestinal transplant patients. In patients with donor T cell macrochimerism, the allografts had high GvH to HvG T cell clonal ratios. Peak levels of circulating GvH clones were associated with declines in HvG clones early after transplant.

In the first month after transplant, blood samples were collected up to 4 times, and after that at least monthly when available. V is shortened by 3 bases, J by 5 bases, and the region joining them spans 17 bases. Counted from cysteine to phenylalanine, this CDR3 has 15 amino acids. The retained sequence is limited to the CDR3, 45 bases, with the frame set at the first base. The germline V gene (reference sequence) gives CDR1 as LNHDA and CDR2 as SQIVND. Preparation of the library involved the immunoSEQ multiplex PCR assay. Adaptive Biotechnologies carried out high-throughput TCR-beta CDR3 sequencing of genomic DNA for most patients. The original methods were these. TCR sequencing data were retrieved from Adaptive's ImmunoSEQ software for 15 to 20 patients, whereas three other patients were processed with MiXCR and VDJtools. CDR3 nucleotide sequences shared by donor and recipient were removed because the origin of these sequences could not be assigned. At least 2-fold expansion over unstimulated cells and a minimum CFSE-low frequency of 0.002% (template counts) or 0.001% (read counts) were required for clones to be classified as alloreactive. Clones detected in sequenced pre-transplant spleen, lymph node, or MLR CFSE-low populations of the donor or recipient were defined as mappable. Cumulative frequency of alloreactive clones was calculated as a percentage of all sequences weighted by copy number. TCRdb provides this immuneACCESS table in a form limited to in-frame rearrangements. Some clones are lacking; in checked studies, under half of them reflect an unresolved V gene, and why the rest are absent is not known. V and J calls and clone size are as listed in that table; D and trimming were resolved from the DNA. This sample gives more than 9,500 clones in total; approximately 84% of them show up just once. About 8.6% of the sample is taken by the ten largest.

This clonotype originated in a human patient who received an intestinal transplant, so some T cells may come from the graft donor. The sequencing used PBMCs, collected roughly 290 days after intestinal transplant. The chain links TRBV19 with TRBJ2-7; tentative D gene TRBD1, with 6 bases matching. DNA sequence: TGTGCCAGTAGTATCTCTCACAGGGCGGTAGACGAGCAGTACTTC. It codes for CASSISHRAVDEQYF.